A single sample is the source of the 27 T cell receptor beta chains below, sequenced in a study of OX40 agonist ivuxolimab in advanced cancers. Data came from immunoSEQ multiplex PCR; TCRdb stores just in-frame clones and leaves some out. This repertoire shows 65,000 to 95,000 clones, approximately 85% found once; its top ten account for approximately 5.5%. The sequenced sample was CD4+ or CD8+ T cells sorted from blood, obtained in a trial of the OX40 agonist ivuxolimab. Receptor source: an adult with an advanced solid tumor such as melanoma, head and neck, liver or kidney cancer.

V gene TRBV5-1 combines with J gene TRBJ2-3; 16 bases are shared with TRBD2. This CDR3 has 16 residues. Germline V gives CDR1 SGHRS, CDR2 YFSETQ. J was trimmed by 3 bases and V by 4 bases; bases with no gene match: 2. The CDR3 spells CASSPGLAGGTDTQYF. Written as DNA, the CDR3 is TGCGCCAGCAGCCCGGGACTAGCGGGAGGGACAGATACGCAGTATTTT.

The chain has TRBV5-6 and TRBJ2-7, with D unclear. The CDR3 runs 14 residues. The germline V gene encodes CDR1 SGHDT and CDR2 YYEEEE. The ends were cut back, 0 bases at V and 2 bases at J, with 9 bases in the middle. The CDR3 nucleotides are TGTGCCAGCAGCTTGGGAACATCGACCTACGAGCAGTACTTC. Encoded protein: CASSLGTSTYEQYF.

The chain has TRBV6-1 and TRBJ2-5; 8 bases line up with TRBD1. The CDR3 has 13 residues. Germline V lookup: CDR1 MNHNS, CDR2 SASEGT. V lost 8 bases, J lost 2 bases, and 4 bases stayed unmatched. The CDR3 DNA reads TGTGCCAGCTTACAGGGGGGACAAGAGACCCAGTACTTC. This encodes CASLQGGQETQYF.

V gene TRBV7-2 combines with J gene TRBJ2-5; 7 nucleotides agree with TRBD2. Germline V lookup: CDR1 SGHTA, CDR2 FQGNSA. The CDR3 covers 15 residues. The junction had 10 bases not matched to a gene; V was cut back by 5 bases and J by 4 bases. Here the CDR3 reads CASSPREGRGETQYF. The DNA of the CDR3 is TGTGCCAGCAGCCCTAGGGAGGGGAGAGGAGAGACCCAGTACTTC.

This clone came up a few times. The chain employs TRBV28 and TRBJ1-5; a weak D match, TRBD1 (6 bases). The V and J ends lost 8 bases and 4 bases respectively, with 15 bases between them. Germline V gene sequence: CDR1 MDHEN, CDR2 SYDVKM. The length of the CDR3 is 14 residues. CDR3 coding DNA: TGTGCCAGCTCCCTTGGGAGGGGGAATCAGCCCCAGCATTTT. This translates into CASSLGRGNQPQHF.

This clone was observed once. The CDR3 DNA sequence: TGTGCCAGCACCCTGGACATACCTTACGAGCAGTACTTC. It encodes CASTLDIPYEQYF. J is TRBJ2-7 and V is TRBV6-1; TRBD1 is a possible D gene (5 bases). The CDR3 runs 13 residues. Deletions cut 7 bases from V and 4 bases from J, with 14 bases between. The germline gives CDR1 MNHNS, CDR2 SASEGT.

This chain links TRBV6-1 with TRBJ1-5; D not certain. Germline lookup yields CDR1 MNHNS and CDR2 SASEGT. The CDR3 length is 14 residues. V gave up 4 bases and J gave up 0 bases, with 7 bases separating them. The CDR3 sequence is CASSGQISNQPQHF. The CDR3 nucleotides read TGTGCCAGCAGTGGGCAAATTAGCAATCAGCCCCAGCATTTT.

The V gene is TRBV5-6, the J gene TRBJ2-7; D may match TRBD1 or TRBD2 (5 bases each). Per the germline V gene, CDR1 is SGHDT and CDR2 is YYEEEE. This CDR3 contains 16 residues. Trimming removed 1 base at V and 7 bases at J, with 21 bases between. CDR3 nucleotide sequence: TGTGCCAGCAGCTTGCGGGGCACCGGGAAACGTGGGGAGCAGTACTTC. Protein sequence: CASSLRGTGKRGEQYF.

The chain has TRBV5-5 and TRBJ1-2; no clear D gene. The CDR3 length is 13 residues. Germline V gene sequence: CDR1 SGHKS, CDR2 YYEKEE (reference sequence). V was shortened by 0 bases and J by 4 bases, with 7 bases between the two germline ends. The CDR3 loop is CASSLGPVYGYTF. CDR3 DNA: TGTGCCAGCAGCTTGGGGCCAGTCTATGGCTACACCTTC.

The chain combines TRBV30 with TRBJ1-6; 7 nucleotides line up with TRBD1. CDR1 is GTSNPN, CDR2 SVGIG, per germline (reference sequence). V shed 3 bases, J shed 1 base, and the junction held 3 bases outside the gene matches. The CDR3 sequence is 15 residues long. The CDR3 is CAWRKQGSYNSPLHF. The DNA for the CDR3 is TGTGCCTGGAGAAAACAGGGGTCCTATAATTCACCCCTCCACTTT. Full variable domain (missing parts from reference TRBV30 and TRBJ1-6): SQTIHQWPATLVQPVGSPLSLECTVEGTSNPNLYWYRQAAGRGLQLLFYSVGIGQISSEVPQNLSASRPQDRQFILSSKKLLLSDSGFYLCAWRKQGSYNSPLHFGNGTRLTVT.

This clone was recorded a few times. V is TRBV4-1 and J is TRBJ1-3; D not certain. The CDR3 is made up of 15 amino acids. CDR1 is MGHRA, CDR2 YSYEKL, per germline. Trimming took 8 bases from V and 0 from J, leaving 14 bases between them. The CDR3 DNA sequence: TGCGCCAGCCGACCCGGGGTAACCTCTGGAAACACCATATATTTT. Protein product: CASRPGVTSGNTIYF.

The chain uses TRBV7-2 and TRBJ1-2; D is ambiguous. There are 13 residues in the CDR3. From germline, CDR1 is SGHTA and CDR2 FQGNSA. V lost 5 bases and J 2 bases, leaving 9 bases between the germline ends. The CDR3 protein is CASSTRRNYGYTF. DNA for the CDR3: TGTGCCAGCAGCACTAGACGGAACTATGGCTACACCTTC.

The chain's CDR3 is CASSLFAEQYF. The DNA for the CDR3 is TGTGCCAGCAGCCTATTTGCCGAGCAGTACTTC. The rearrangement links TRBV11-2 to TRBJ2-7; D ambiguous. The CDR3 covers 11 residues. The V gene's germline CDR1 is SGHAT and CDR2 FQNNGV. Trimming left V 5 bases short and J 6 bases short, with 8 bases between.

The chain is built from TRBV5-1 and TRBJ2-1; TRBD2 matches at 12 bases. CDR1 is SGHRS, CDR2 YFSETQ, per germline. Losses at the gene ends were 3 bases for V and 4 bases for J; bases not matched to a gene: 2. CDR3 length: 15 amino acids. The CDR3 DNA sequence: TGCGCCAGCAGCTCCGGGACTAGCGGGTACAATGAGCAGTTCTTC. It codes for CASSSGTSGYNEQFF.

The chain employs TRBV2 and TRBJ2-7, with TRBD1 matching 9 bases. V trimming: 3 bases; J trimming: 3 bases; junction bases outside the gene matches: 15. The CDR3 totals 18 residues. The germline V gene encodes CDR1 SNHLY and CDR2 FYNNEI. CDR3 residues: CASSDGAYRGQKSYEQYF. For the CDR3, the DNA is TGTGCCAGCAGTGACGGTGCGTACAGGGGGCAGAAAAGCTACGAGCAGTACTTC.

This clone was counted once. The chain joins TRBV10-2 to TRBJ2-2; D gene uncertain. The germline V gene has CDR1 WSHSY and CDR2 SAAADI. Trimming took 4 bases from V and 1 from J, leaving 7 bases between them. This CDR3 region has 14 residues. The CDR3 protein is CASSAQMNTGELFF. The CDR3 bases are TGCGCCAGCAGTGCTCAGATGAACACCGGGGAGCTGTTTTTT.

Here the CDR3 reads CAISDPLGQGTAKNIQYF. Here the CDR3 DNA reads TGTGCCATCAGTGACCCCCTGGGACAGGGAACAGCCAAAAACATTCAGTACTTC. This rearrangement joins TRBV10-3 to TRBJ2-4; 9 nucleotides agree with TRBD1. Trimming removed 3 bases from V and 0 bases from J; junction bases left unmatched: 9. Germline CDR1 ENHRY, CDR2 SYGVKD. CDR3 length: 18 residues.

The rearrangement joins TRBV4-1 to TRBJ1-1; D not certain. The germline gives CDR1 MGHRA, CDR2 YSYEKL. This CDR3 has 12 residues. The germline V and J ends were trimmed by 8 bases and 7 bases, with 14 bases remaining between them. CDR3: CASRSGRSEAFF. The CDR3 bases are TGCGCCAGCCGTAGCGGAAGGAGTGAAGCTTTCTTT.

This clone was seen a single time. The V call is TRBV7-9, the J call TRBJ2-7; 7 nucleotides agree with TRBD1. The CDR3 runs 15 residues. J was trimmed by 0 bases and V by 5 bases; bases with no gene match: 7. Per germline, CDR1 SEHNR and CDR2 FQNEAQ (reference sequence). This CDR3 reads CASSQSGTASYEQYF. The CDR3 coding sequence is TGTGCCAGCAGCCAGTCTGGGACAGCCTCCTACGAGCAGTACTTC.

This sequence joins TRBV4-2 and TRBJ1-2, with 9 positions matching TRBD1. V lost 2 bases to trimming and J lost 8 bases; unmatched junction nucleotides: 6. Per germline, CDR1 LGHNA and CDR2 YNFKEQ. The CDR3 sequence is 14 residues long. The CDR3 bases are TGTGCCAGCAGCCAACCCGACAGGGGGGGAGGCTACACCTTC. Its protein product is CASSQPDRGGGYTF.

For this clone: One junction end disagrees with the germline gene, perhaps due to a read error. The J gene is TRBJ2-7, the V gene TRBV5-4; 7 positions agree with TRBD2. This CDR3 spans 10 amino acids. The germline V gene has CDR1 SGHNT and CDR2 YYREEE (reference sequence). The CDR3 nucleotides are TGTGCCAGCAGCTTACCGGGGAGGGACTTC. Translation: CASSLPGRDF.

A few counts support this clone. The gene calls are TRBV2 and TRBJ2-2, with 9 bases matching TRBD1. The germline CDR1 and CDR2 sequences are SNHLY and FYNNEI. Trimming cost V 7 bases and J 7 bases; bases outside gene matches: 10. The length of the CDR3 is 15 residues. For the CDR3, the DNA is TGTGCCAGCATTTACGGACAGGGGATGGGCGGGGAGCTGTTTTTT. This translates into CASIYGQGMGGELFF.

This clone has just a few counts. CDR3 protein: CASSLTWAQSYEQYF. DNA of the CDR3: TGCGCCAGCAGCTTGACGTGGGCACAATCCTACGAGCAGTACTTC. The chain has TRBV5-1 and TRBJ2-7; D unresolved. The germline V gene has CDR1 SGHRS and CDR2 YFSETQ. The CDR3 contains 15 residues. The ends were cut back, 1 base at V and 1 base at J, with 12 bases in the middle.

The CDR3: CASSLAGAVEQYF. In nucleotides, the CDR3 is TGTGCCAGCAGCTTGGCCGGCGCCGTCGAGCAGTACTTC. The chain uses TRBV5-4 and TRBJ2-7, with unresolved D. Germline V CDR1 and CDR2: SGHNT, YYREEE (reference sequence). The CDR3 has 13 amino acids. V gave up 0 bases and J gave up 6 bases, with 10 bases separating them.

J is TRBJ2-5 and V is TRBV10-3; 7 bases map to TRBD2. This CDR3 comprises 14 residues. Per the germline V gene, CDR1 is ENHRY and CDR2 is SYGVKD. Trimming took 0 bases from V and 2 from J; bases not matched to a gene: 0. The CDR3 region is CAISESGGQETQYF. CDR3 coding DNA: TGTGCCATCAGTGAGTCCGGGGGGCAAGAGACCCAGTACTTC.

The chain carries TRBV5-1 and TRBJ2-1; a possible D gene is TRBD1 (5 bases). Looked up from germline, CDR1 is SGHRS and CDR2 is YFSETQ. Trimming took 6 bases from V and 1 from J, leaving 14 bases between them. CDR3 length equals 15 residues. Here the CDR3 reads CASMADSGSYNEQFF. The CDR3 DNA reads as TGCGCCAGCATGGCCGACAGTGGTTCCTACAATGAGCAGTTCTTC.

The rearrangement joins TRBV5-1 to TRBJ2-3; TRBD2 aligns across 13 bases. The CDR3 extends over 18 amino acids. With V trimmed by 5 bases and J by 2 bases, 11 bases remained unmatched. From germline, CDR1 is SGHRS and CDR2 YFSETQ. CDR3 loop: CASRPGTSGNTVTDTQYF. The CDR3 DNA is TGCGCCAGCAGGCCCGGGACTAGCGGGAACACTGTCACAGATACGCAGTATTTT.